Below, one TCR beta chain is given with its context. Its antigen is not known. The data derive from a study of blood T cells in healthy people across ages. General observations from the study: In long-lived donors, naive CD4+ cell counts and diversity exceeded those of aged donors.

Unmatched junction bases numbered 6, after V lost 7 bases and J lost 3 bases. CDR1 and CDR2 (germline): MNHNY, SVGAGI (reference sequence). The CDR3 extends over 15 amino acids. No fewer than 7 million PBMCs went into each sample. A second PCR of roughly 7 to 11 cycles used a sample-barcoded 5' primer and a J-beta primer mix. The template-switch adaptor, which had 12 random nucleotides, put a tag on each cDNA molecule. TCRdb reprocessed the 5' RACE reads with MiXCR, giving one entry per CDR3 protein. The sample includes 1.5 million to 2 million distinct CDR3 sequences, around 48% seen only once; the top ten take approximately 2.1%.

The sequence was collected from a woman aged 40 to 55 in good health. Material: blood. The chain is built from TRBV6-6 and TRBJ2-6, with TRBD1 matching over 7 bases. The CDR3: CASTRQGHGANVLTF. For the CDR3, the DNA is TGTGCCAGCACCAGACAGGGACATGGGGCCAACGTCCTGACTTTC.